This entry lists 23 T cell receptor beta chains sequenced from one sample in a study of blood T cell repertoires in COVID-19. Sequencing was performed with immunoSEQ multiplex PCR; in TCRdb, only in-frame clones are kept and a portion is missing. This sample has under 200,000 clones, with 70% to 90% found just once. Material: peripheral blood. Every receptor here comes from a man aged 35 to 55 with active or convalescent COVID-19.

Only a few counts were recorded for this clone. This sequence joins TRBV2 and TRBJ1-4, with a tentative D call TRBD1 (5 bases). Germline-derived CDR1 and CDR2 are SNHLY and FYNNEI. V lost 8 bases and J 8 bases, leaving 15 bases between the germline ends. The CDR3 sequence is 13 residues long. CDR3 nucleotide sequence: TGTGCCAGCCTCGGAGGGGCGCAAGAAAAACTGTTTTTT. This sequence encodes CASLGGAQEKLFF. Full variable domain (missing parts from reference TRBV2 and TRBJ1-4): EPEVTQTPSHQVTQMGQEVILRCVPISNHLYFYWYRQILGQKVEFLVSFYNNEISEKSEIFDDQFSVERPDGSNFTLKIRSTKLEDSAMYFCASLGGAQEKLFFGSGTQLSVL.

The chain links TRBV4-2 to TRBJ1-1; 8 bases match TRBD1. CDR3 length equals 15 residues. V was clipped by 4 bases and J by 3 bases; unmatched bases: 7. Germline assignment: CDR1 LGHNA and CDR2 YNFKEQ. The CDR3 spells CASSRQDRVDTEAFF. CDR3 DNA sequence: TGTGCCAGCAGCCGACAGGACAGGGTTGACACTGAAGCTTTCTTT.

V gene TRBV6-6 combines with J gene TRBJ1-4; 8 positions agree with TRBD1. Germline loops: CDR1 MNHNY, CDR2 SVGAGI (reference sequence). The CDR3 totals 14 residues. V lost 6 bases and J lost 7; bases outside the gene matches: 7. The CDR3 loop is CASRGDRRGEKLFF. The CDR3 nucleotides are TGTGCCAGCAGGGGGGACAGGCGGGGTGAAAAACTGTTTTTT.

V usage is TRBV18 and J usage is TRBJ1-2; D is unclear. The germline V gene encodes CDR1 KGHSH and CDR2 LQKENI. The CDR3 is made up of 15 amino acids. V gave up 2 bases and J gave up 5 bases, with 15 bases separating them. Here the CDR3 reads CASSPFDSFEYGYTF. The CDR3 nucleotides read TGTGCCAGCTCACCATTCGATTCATTCGAGTATGGCTACACCTTC. Using reference TRBV18 and TRBJ1-2 for the parts outside the CDR3, the full variable domain is NAGVMQNPRHLVRRRGQEARLRCSPMKGHSHVYWYRQLPEEGLKFMVYLQKENIIDESGMPKERFSAEFPKEGPSILRIQQVVRGDSAAYFCASSPFDSFEYGYTFGSGTRLTVV.

The V gene is TRBV5-5, the J gene TRBJ2-7; D perhaps matches TRBD2 (7 bases). Trimming stripped 2 bases from V and 5 bases from J, with 14 bases between. CDR1 and CDR2 (germline): SGHKS, YYEKEE (reference sequence). CDR3 length: 14 amino acids. DNA of the CDR3: TGTGCCAGCAGCTTATGGGGGGGCAGGAACGAGCAGTACTTC. Translating it yields CASSLWGGRNEQYF.

The genes are TRBV11-2 and TRBJ1-1, with D tentatively TRBD1 (5 bases). Between the trimmed V and J ends, which lost 1 base and 4 bases, there was a span of 16 bases. Germline V gene sequence: CDR1 SGHAT, CDR2 FQNNGV. The CDR3 is 16 residues long. CDR3 in DNA: TGTGCCAGCAGCTTAGGGGGTGGGTCAGGGTCCACTGAAGCTTTCTTT. Its translation is CASSLGGGSGSTEAFF.

V is TRBV7-3 and J is TRBJ2-5; 14 nucleotides agree with TRBD2. The CDR3 length is 16 residues. The germline V gene encodes CDR1 SGHTA and CDR2 FQGTGA. The V segment lost 5 bases and the J segment 5 bases; nucleotides outside the gene matches: 7. In nucleotides, the CDR3 is TGTGCCAGCAGCCCGACTAGCGGGGGGGCCAGGGAGACCCAGTACTTC. Translation gives CASSPTSGGARETQYF. Variable domain in full (rest from reference TRBV7-3 and TRBJ2-5): GAGVSQTPSNKVTEKGKYVELRCDPISGHTALYWYRQSLGQGPEFLIYFQGTGAADDSGLPNDRFFAVRPEGSVSTLKIQRTERGDSAVYLCASSPTSGGARETQYFGPGTRLLVL.

This clone was seen once. The rearrangement joins TRBV7-9 to TRBJ1-5; D is possibly TRBD1 (6 bases). The CDR3 runs 14 residues. V lost 4 bases, J lost 2 bases, and 9 bases lay in between. Per the germline V gene, CDR1 is SEHNR and CDR2 is FQNEAQ (reference sequence). CDR3 sequence reads: CASSSAGGNQPQHF. DNA for the CDR3: TGTGCCAGCAGCTCCGCAGGGGGCAATCAGCCCCAGCATTTT.

The CDR3 sequence is CASRMRALGGNTEAFF. The CDR3 nucleotides are TGTGCCAGCAGGATGAGGGCTTTGGGGGGGAACACTGAAGCTTTCTTT. This sequence joins TRBV2 and TRBJ1-1; tentatively, D is TRBD1 (5 bases). The CDR3 totals 16 residues. Per the germline V gene, CDR1 is SNHLY and CDR2 is FYNNEI. Trimming took off 6 bases at V and 1 base at J, with 18 bases between the two ends.

This clone was seen a few times. V usage is TRBV27 and J usage is TRBJ1-2; 11 nucleotides agree with TRBD1. CDR1 and CDR2 from the germline V gene are MNHEY and SMNVEV (reference sequence). This CDR3 spans 14 amino acids. The V gene end was trimmed by 6 bases and the J gene end by 8 bases; junction bases not matched to a gene: 8. The CDR3 DNA sequence: TGTGCCAGCAGCCCAGGACAGGGGGCGTTGGGCTACACCTTC. It specifies CASSPGQGALGYTF.

In nucleotides, the CDR3 is TGTGCCAGCAGTTTCGACAGGCTCACCCGACTGACAAAAGGAGGAAACACCATATATTTT. Protein: CASSFDRLTRLTKGGNTIYF. The gene calls are TRBV6-2 or TRBV6-3 and TRBJ1-3; the D gene is possibly TRBD1 (6 bases). CDR1 and CDR2 (germline): MNHEY, SVGEGT. Trimming took 4 bases from V and 4 from J, leaving 29 bases between them. This CDR3 is 20 amino acids long.

The chain carries TRBV28 and TRBJ2-7; D may be TRBD1 (6 bases). CDR3 length: 15 residues. With 4 bases removed from V and 13 bases from J, the gap between germline ends came to 26 bases. The germline CDR1 and CDR2 sequences are MDHEN and SYDVKM. The CDR3 reads CASSSTTSPGASSYF. The DNA for the CDR3 is TGTGCCAGCAGTTCAACGACGTCCCCAGGGGCGAGCAGTTACTTC.

The chain employs TRBV5-6 and TRBJ2-5; D may be TRBD1 (5 bases). The V gene lost 3 bases and the J gene lost 1 base, with 13 bases spanning the gap. Germline V gives CDR1 SGHDT, CDR2 YYEEEE. The CDR3 extends over 15 amino acids. The CDR3 bases are TGTGCCAGCAGCTCCTACAGGTCCGCCCAAGAGACCCAGTACTTC. It codes for CASSSYRSAQETQYF.

The chain uses TRBV9 and TRBJ2-7; 10 bases fit TRBD1. The V segment lost 0 bases and the J segment 4 bases; nucleotides outside the gene matches: 4. This CDR3 has 15 residues. The germline CDR1 and CDR2 sequences are SGDLS and YYNGEE. The CDR3 DNA is TGTGCCAGCAGCGTAGGCGACAGGGGGCAATACGAGCAGTACTTC. It encodes CASSVGDRGQYEQYF.

The V gene is TRBV7-2, the J gene TRBJ1-1; tentative D call: TRBD1 (5 bases). The CDR3 runs 14 residues. The V and J ends lost 1 base and 4 bases respectively, with 10 bases between them. The V gene's germline CDR1 is SGHTA and CDR2 FQGNSA. The CDR3 DNA is TGTGCCAGCAGCTTAGGACAGTACGGCACTGAAGCTTTCTTT. Its translation is CASSLGQYGTEAFF.

The V and J genes are TRBV15 and TRBJ1-1; D is uncertain. The germline gives CDR1 LNHNV, CDR2 YYDKDF (reference sequence). This CDR3 spans 15 amino acids. V was shortened by 0 bases and J by 4 bases, with 12 bases between the two germline ends. DNA for the CDR3: TGTGCCACCAGCAGAGATCAGCCGGGAGGCACTGAAGCTTTCTTT. This encodes CATSRDQPGGTEAFF. Supplemented by reference TRBV15 and TRBJ1-1, the full variable domain reads DAMVIQNPRYQVTQFGKPVTLSCSQTLNHNVMYWYQQKSSQAPKLLFHYYDKDFNNEADTPDNFQSRRPNTSFCFLDIRSPGLGDTAMYLCATSRDQPGGTEAFFGQGTRLTVV.

V usage is TRBV5-6 and J usage is TRBJ1-1; no definite D call. The V end was cut by 1 base, the J end by 7 bases, with 14 bases between. The CDR3 spans 14 residues. CDR1 is SGHDT, CDR2 YYEEEE, per germline. The CDR3 DNA sequence: TGTGCCAGCAGCTTGATTGCCCCGAGCGGTGAAGCTTTCTTT. Translated, it gives CASSLIAPSGEAFF.

V is TRBV30 and J is TRBJ2-3, with D possibly TRBD2 on 6 matching bases. CDR1 is GTSNPN, CDR2 SVGIG, per germline (reference sequence). This CDR3 has 14 residues. V was clipped by 5 bases and J by 4 bases, with 16 bases between them. CDR3 sequence reads: CAWAGGGLADTQYF. The CDR3 DNA reads as TGTGCCTGGGCAGGTGGAGGGTTAGCAGATACGCAGTATTTT. Full variable domain (rest looked up from reference TRBV30 and TRBJ2-3): SQTIHQWPATLVQPVGSPLSLECTVEGTSNPNLYWYRQAAGRGLQLLFYSVGIGQISSEVPQNLSASRPQDRQFILSSKKLLLSDSGFYLCAWAGGGLADTQYFGPGTRLTVL.

This clone appeared once. The rearrangement joins TRBV28 to TRBJ2-7; TRBD2 is a possible D gene (6 bases). Trimming left V 6 bases short and J 5 bases short, with 17 bases between. The CDR3 covers 14 residues. CDR1 is MDHEN and CDR2 is SYDVKM in the germline V gene. CDR3 in amino acids: CASSLAGDWNEQYF. In DNA form, the CDR3 reads TGTGCCAGCAGCCTGGCCGGGGACTGGAACGAGCAGTACTTC.

This clone has just one count. This chain links TRBV9 with TRBJ1-6; 9 bases agree with TRBD1. CDR1 SGDLS and CDR2 YYNGEE come from the germline V gene. Trimming at V came to 4 bases and at J to 13 bases, leaving 6 bases not matched to a gene. The CDR3 loop spans 13 amino acids. CDR3 protein: CASSRDRAAPLHF. The DNA for the CDR3 is TGTGCCAGCAGCAGGGACAGGGCGGCCCCCCTCCACTTT. The full variable domain, completed using reference TRBV9 and TRBJ1-6, is DSGVTQTPKHLITATGQRVTLRCSPRSGDLSVYWYQQSLDQGLQFLIQYYNGEERAKGNILERFSAQQFPDLHSELNLSSLELGDSALYFCASSRDRAAPLHFGNGTRLTVT.

The rearrangement uses TRBV5-4 and TRBJ1-2, with D perhaps matching TRBD1 (6 bases). V dropped 3 bases and J dropped 2 bases, with 11 bases sitting between them. The CDR3 contains 14 residues. Germline values: CDR1 SGHNT, CDR2 YYREEE (reference sequence). The DNA of the CDR3 is TGTGCCAGCAGCTCCGACAGGAGGAACTATGGCTACACCTTC. The encoded protein is CASSSDRRNYGYTF.

V usage is TRBV9 and J usage is TRBJ1-1; the D is unclear. The V end lost 4 bases, the J end lost 1 base, and 8 bases lay between the germline ends. CDR1 is SGDLS, CDR2 YYNGEE, per germline. The CDR3 spans 13 residues. CDR3 amino acids: CASSYSGNTEAFF. The CDR3, as DNA: TGTGCCAGCAGCTACAGCGGGAACACTGAAGCTTTCTTT.

The genes are TRBV7-2 and TRBJ1-2; 8 bases agree with TRBD1. J lost 6 bases, V lost 6 bases, and 6 bases had no gene match. Germline CDR1 and CDR2: SGHTA and FQGNSA. The CDR3 runs 13 residues. The CDR3 nucleotides read TGTGCCAGCAGGCACAGGACAGGGAATGGCTACACCTTC. It specifies CASRHRTGNGYTF.